This TCR beta chain was recorded in a study of cytomegalovirus exposure and HLA in healthy donors. 13 Jbeta primers and 60 Vbeta primers were used for the PCR. Here immunoSEQ multiplex PCR was the method, and the copy in TCRdb shows in-frame clones only, minus some. This sample carries over 100,000 clones, roughly 80% of them seen once, and the ten largest clones take 7.7%. Note on this clone: No antigen is known for it.

With 6 bases removed from V and 2 bases from J, the gap between germline ends came to 10 bases. CDR1 and CDR2 from the germline V gene are LGHNA and YSLEER. The CDR3 loop spans 13 amino acids. Findings of the study overall: Analysis was performed later, and it showed HLA-associated TCR beta chains to be more clonally expanded than equally common others.

This receptor was taken from a woman aged 45-60 years in good health and CMV-seropositive. The J gene is TRBJ2-5, the V gene TRBV4-3; D ambiguous. Sequenced input: PBMCs. The CDR3: CASSFLLQETQYF. As DNA, the CDR3 is TGCGCCAGCAGTTTTCTACTGCAAGAGACCCAGTACTTC.